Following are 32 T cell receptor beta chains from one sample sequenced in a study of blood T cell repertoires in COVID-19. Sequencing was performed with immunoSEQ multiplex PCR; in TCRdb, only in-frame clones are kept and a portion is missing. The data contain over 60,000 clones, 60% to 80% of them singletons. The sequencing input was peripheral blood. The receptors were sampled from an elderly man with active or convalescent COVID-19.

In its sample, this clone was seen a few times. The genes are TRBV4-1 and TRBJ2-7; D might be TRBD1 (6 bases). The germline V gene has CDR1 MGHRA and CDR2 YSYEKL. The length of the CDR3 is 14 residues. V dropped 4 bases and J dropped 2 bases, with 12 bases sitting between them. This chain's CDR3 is CASSRRTEPYEQYF. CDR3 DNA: TGCGCCAGCAGCCGCCGGACAGAACCCTACGAGCAGTACTTC.

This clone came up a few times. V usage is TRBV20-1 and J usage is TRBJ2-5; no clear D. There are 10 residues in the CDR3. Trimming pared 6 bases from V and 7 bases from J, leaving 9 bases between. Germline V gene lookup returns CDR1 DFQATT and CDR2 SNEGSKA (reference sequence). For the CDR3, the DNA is TGCAGTGCGTTGGGCGTGACCCAGTACTTC. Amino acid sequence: CSALGVTQYF.

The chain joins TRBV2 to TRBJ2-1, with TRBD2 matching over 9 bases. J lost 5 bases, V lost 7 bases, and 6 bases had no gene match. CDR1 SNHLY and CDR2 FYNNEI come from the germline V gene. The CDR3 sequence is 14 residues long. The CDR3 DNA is TGTGCCAGCAATGGCGGGAGGGCCGACAATGAGCAGTTCTTC. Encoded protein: CASNGGRADNEQFF.

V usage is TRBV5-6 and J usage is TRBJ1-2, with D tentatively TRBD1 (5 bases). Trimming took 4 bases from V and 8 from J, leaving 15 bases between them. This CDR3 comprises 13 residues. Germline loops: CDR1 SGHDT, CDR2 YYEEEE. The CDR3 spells CASSPSTAGGYTF. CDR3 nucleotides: TGTGCCAGCAGCCCCTCTACAGCAGGGGGCTACACCTTC.

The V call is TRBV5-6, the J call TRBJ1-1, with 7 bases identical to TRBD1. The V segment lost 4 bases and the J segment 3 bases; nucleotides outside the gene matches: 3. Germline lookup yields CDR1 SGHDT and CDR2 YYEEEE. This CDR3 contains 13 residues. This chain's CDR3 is CASSRGQDTEAFF. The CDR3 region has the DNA TGTGCCAGCAGCCGCGGACAGGACACTGAAGCTTTCTTT.

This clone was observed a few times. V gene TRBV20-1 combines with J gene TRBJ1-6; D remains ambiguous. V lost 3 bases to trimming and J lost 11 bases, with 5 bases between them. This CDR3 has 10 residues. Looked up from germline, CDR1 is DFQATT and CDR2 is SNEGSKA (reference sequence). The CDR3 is CSASIPPLHF. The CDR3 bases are TGCAGTGCTAGCATTCCACCCCTCCACTTT.

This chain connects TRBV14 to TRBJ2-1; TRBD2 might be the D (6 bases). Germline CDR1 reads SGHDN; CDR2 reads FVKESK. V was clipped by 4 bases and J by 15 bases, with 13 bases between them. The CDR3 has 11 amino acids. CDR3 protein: CASSPGGSRFF. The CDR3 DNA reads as TGTGCCAGCAGCCCTGGAGGGTCGCGGTTCTTC.

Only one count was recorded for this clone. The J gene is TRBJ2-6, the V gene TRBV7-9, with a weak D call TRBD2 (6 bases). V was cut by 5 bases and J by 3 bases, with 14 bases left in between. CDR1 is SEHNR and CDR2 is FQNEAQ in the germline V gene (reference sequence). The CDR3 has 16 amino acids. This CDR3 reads CASSPSQGLGANVLTF. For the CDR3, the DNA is TGTGCCAGCAGCCCAAGTCAGGGACTTGGGGCCAACGTCCTGACTTTC.

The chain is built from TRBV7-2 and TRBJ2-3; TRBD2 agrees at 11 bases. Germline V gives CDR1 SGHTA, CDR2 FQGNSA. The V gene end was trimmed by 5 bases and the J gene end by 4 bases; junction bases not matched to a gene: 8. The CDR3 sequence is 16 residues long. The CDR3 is CASSPDSGRAPDTQYF. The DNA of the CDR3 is TGTGCCAGCAGCCCTGATAGCGGGAGGGCCCCAGATACGCAGTATTTT.

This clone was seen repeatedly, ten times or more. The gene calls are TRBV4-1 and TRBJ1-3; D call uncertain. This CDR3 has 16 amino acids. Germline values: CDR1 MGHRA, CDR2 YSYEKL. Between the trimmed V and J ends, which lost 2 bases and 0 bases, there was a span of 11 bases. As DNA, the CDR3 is TGCGCCAGCAGCCAACCGCCGGGTCACTCTGGAAACACCATATATTTT. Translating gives CASSQPPGHSGNTIYF.

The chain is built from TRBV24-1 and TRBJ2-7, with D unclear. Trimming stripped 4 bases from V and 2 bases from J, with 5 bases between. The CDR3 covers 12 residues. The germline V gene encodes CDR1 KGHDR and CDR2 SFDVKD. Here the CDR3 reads CATSEPTYEQYF. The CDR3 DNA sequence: TGTGCCACCAGTGAGCCTACCTACGAGCAGTACTTC.

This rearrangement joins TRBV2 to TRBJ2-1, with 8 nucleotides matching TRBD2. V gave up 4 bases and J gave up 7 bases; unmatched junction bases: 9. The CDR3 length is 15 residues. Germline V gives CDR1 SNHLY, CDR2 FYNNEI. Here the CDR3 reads CASSVTAGVGNEQFF. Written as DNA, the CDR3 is TGTGCCAGCAGTGTCACAGCGGGGGTCGGGAATGAGCAGTTCTTC.

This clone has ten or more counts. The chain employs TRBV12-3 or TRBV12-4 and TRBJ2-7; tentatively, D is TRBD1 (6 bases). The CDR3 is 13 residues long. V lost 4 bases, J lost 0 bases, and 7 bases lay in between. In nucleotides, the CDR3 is TGTGCCAGCAGTTGGGACATCTCCTACGAGCAGTACTTC. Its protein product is CASSWDISYEQYF.

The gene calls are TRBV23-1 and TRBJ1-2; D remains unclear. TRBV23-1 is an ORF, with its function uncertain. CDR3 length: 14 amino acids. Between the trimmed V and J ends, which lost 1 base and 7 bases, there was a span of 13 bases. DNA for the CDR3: TGCGCCAGCAGTCAATGGCGGGCTACGGGTGGCTACACCTTC. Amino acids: CASSQWRATGGYTF.

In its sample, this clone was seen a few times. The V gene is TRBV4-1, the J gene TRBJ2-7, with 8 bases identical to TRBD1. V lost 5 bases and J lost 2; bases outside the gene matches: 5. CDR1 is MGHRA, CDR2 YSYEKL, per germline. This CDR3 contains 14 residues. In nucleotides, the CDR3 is TGCGCCAGCAGCAAACCGGGACAGGCCTACGAGCAGTACTTC. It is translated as CASSKPGQAYEQYF.

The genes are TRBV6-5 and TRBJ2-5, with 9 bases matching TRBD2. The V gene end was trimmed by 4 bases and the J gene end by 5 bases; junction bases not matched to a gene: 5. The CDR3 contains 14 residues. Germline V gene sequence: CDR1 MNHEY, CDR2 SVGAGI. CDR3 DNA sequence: TGTGCCAGCAGTTCAGCTAGCGGGGTGGAGACCCAGTACTTC. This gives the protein CASSSASGVETQYF.

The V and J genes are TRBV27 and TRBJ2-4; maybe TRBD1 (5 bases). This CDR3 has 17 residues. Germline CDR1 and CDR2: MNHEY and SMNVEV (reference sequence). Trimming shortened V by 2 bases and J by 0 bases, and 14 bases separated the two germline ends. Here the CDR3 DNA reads TGTGCCAGCAGTTTACGGGCGACAGAACTAGCCAAAAACATTCAGTACTTC. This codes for CASSLRATELAKNIQYF.

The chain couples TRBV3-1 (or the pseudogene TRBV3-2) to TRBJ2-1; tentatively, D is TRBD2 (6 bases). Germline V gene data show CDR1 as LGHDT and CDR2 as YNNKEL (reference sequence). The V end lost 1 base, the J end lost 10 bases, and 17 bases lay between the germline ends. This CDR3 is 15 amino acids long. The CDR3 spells CASSQALTSPREQFF. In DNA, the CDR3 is TGTGCCAGCAGCCAAGCCCTTACTAGCCCCCGGGAGCAGTTCTTC.

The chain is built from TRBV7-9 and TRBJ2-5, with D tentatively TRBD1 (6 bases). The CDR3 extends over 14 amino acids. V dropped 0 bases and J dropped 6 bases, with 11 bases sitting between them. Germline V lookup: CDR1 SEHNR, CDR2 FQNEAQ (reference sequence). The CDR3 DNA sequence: TGTGCCAGCAGCTTAGCGTTCAGGGGAAAGACCCAGTACTTC. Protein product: CASSLAFRGKTQYF.

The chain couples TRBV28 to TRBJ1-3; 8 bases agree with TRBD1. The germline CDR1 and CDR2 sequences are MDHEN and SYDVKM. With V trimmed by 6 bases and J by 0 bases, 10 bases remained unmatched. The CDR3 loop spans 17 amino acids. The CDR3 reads CASRAPGGKNSGNTIYF. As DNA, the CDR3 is TGTGCCAGCAGGGCCCCAGGGGGCAAAAACTCTGGAAACACCATATATTTT.

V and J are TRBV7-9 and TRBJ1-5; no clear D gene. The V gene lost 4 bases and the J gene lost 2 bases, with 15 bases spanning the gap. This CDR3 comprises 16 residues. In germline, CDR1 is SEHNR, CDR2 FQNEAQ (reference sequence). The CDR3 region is CASSSKEGAGNQPQHF. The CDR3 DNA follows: TGTGCCAGCAGCTCCAAAGAAGGTGCGGGCAATCAGCCCCAGCATTTT.

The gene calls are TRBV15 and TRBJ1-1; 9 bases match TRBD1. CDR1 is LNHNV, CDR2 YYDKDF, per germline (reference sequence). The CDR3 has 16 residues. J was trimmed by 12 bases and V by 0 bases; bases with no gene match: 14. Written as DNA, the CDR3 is TGTGCCACCAGCAGAGATATAACAGGGGGCGCGGACTTGCCTTTCTTT. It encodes CATSRDITGGADLPFF.

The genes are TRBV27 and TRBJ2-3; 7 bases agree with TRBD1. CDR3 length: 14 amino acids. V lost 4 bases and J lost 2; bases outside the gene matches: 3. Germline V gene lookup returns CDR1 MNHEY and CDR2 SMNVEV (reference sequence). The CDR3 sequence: CASSWTGYTDTQYF. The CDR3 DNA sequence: TGTGCCAGCAGTTGGACAGGATACACAGATACGCAGTATTTT.

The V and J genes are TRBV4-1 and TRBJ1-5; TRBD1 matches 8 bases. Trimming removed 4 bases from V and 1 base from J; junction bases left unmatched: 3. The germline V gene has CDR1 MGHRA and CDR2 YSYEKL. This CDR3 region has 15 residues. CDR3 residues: CASSRDRGSNQPQHF. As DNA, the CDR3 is TGCGCCAGCAGCCGCGACAGGGGCAGCAATCAGCCCCAGCATTTT.

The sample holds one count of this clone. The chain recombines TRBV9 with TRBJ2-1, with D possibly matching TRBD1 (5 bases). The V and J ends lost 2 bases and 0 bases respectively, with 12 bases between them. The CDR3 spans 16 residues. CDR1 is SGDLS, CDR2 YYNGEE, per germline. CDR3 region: CASSVNQGRSYNEQFF. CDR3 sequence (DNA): TGTGCCAGCAGCGTTAACCAGGGCCGCTCCTACAATGAGCAGTTCTTC.

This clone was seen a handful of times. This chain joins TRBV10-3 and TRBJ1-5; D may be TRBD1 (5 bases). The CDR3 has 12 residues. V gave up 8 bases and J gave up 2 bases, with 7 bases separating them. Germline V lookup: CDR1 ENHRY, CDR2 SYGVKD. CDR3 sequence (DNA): TGTGCCATCGCACAGGGCAATCAGCCCCAGCATTTT. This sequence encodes CAIAQGNQPQHF.

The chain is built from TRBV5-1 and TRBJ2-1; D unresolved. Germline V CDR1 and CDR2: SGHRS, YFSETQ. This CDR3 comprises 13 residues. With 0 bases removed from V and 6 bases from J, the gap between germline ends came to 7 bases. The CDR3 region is CASSLVHTNEQFF. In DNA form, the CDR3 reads TGCGCCAGCAGCTTGGTGCACACCAATGAGCAGTTCTTC.

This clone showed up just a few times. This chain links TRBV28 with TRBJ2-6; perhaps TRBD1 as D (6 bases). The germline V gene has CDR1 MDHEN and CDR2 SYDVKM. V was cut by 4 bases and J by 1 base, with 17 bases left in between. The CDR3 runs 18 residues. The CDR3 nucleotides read TGTGCCAGCAGTTCAAGTGGGGGCGCGCCTTCTGGGGCCAACGTCCTGACTTTC. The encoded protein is CASSSSGGAPSGANVLTF.

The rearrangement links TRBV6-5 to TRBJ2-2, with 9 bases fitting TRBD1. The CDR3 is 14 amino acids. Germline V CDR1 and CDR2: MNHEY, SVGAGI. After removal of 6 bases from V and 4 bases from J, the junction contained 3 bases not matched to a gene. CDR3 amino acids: CASSRDRATGELFF. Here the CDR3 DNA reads TGTGCCAGCAGCCGGGACAGGGCCACCGGGGAGCTGTTTTTT.

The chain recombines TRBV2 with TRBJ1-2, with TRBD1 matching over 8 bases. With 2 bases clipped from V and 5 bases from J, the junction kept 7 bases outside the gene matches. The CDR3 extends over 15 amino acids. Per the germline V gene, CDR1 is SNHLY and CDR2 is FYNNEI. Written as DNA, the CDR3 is TGTGCCAGCAGTGAACAGGGGGCTGGGGGATATGGCTACACCTTC. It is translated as CASSEQGAGGYGYTF.

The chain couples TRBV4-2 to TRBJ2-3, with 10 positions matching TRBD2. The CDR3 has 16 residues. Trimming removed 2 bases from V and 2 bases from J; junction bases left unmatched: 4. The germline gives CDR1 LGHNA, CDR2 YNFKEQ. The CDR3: CASSQTSGRATDTQYF. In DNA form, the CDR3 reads TGTGCCAGCAGCCAAACGAGCGGGAGGGCCACAGATACGCAGTATTTT.

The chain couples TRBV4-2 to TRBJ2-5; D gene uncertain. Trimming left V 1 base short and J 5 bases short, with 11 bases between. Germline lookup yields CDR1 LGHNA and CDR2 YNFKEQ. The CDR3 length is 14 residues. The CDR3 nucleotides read TGTGCCAGCAGCCAAGGGGCAGTGAAGGAGACCCAGTACTTC. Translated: CASSQGAVKETQYF.